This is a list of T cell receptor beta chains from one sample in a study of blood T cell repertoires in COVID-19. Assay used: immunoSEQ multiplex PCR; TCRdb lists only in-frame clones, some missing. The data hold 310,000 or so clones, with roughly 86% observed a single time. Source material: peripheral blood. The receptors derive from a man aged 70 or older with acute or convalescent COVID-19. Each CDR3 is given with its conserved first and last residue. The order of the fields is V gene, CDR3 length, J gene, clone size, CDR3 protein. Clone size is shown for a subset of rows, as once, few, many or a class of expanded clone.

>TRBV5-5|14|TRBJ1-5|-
CASSFDRGNQPQHF
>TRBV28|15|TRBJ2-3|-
CASRRQGAVTDTQYF
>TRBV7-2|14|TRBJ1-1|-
CASILNRGNTEAFF
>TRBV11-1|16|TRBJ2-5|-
CASSPTLAGGVETQYF
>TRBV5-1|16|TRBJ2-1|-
CASSLRTSGIGGEQFF
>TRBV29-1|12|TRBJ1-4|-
CSGRVRGEKLFF
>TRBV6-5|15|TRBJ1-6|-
CASRTDREGNSPLHF
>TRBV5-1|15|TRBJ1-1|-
CASSSWTGGNTEAFF
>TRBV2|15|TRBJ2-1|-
CASSVLKSSYNEQFF
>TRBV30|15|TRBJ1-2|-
CAWSQKAGGEAGYTF
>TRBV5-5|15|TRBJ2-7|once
CASSGGLGTEGAQYF
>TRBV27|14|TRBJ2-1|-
CASSSSGDHNEQFF
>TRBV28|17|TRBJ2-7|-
CASHSLSGTRVSYEQYF
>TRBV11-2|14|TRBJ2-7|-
CASSLPAGLGEQYF
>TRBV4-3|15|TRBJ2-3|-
CASSLGQGWADTQYF
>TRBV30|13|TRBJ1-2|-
CAWGHQGGYGYTF
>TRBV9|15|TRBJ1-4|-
CASSVAYGDGEKLFF
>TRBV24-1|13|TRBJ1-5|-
CATSDLHGQPQHF
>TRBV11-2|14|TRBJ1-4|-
CASSLGQGGEKLFF
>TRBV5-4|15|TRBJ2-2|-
CASSLPSADTGELFF
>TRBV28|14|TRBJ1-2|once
CASSGRGGNYGYTF
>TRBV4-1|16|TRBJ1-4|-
CASSQRGGQGNEKLFF
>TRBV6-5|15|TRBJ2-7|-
CASSLRTSGRYEQYF
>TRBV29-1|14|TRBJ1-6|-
CSVRQGNSNSPLHF
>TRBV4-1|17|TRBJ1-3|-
CASSQDRLGGPGNTIYF
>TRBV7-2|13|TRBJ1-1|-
CASSLDRVTEAFF
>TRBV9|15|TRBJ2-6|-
CASSVGNSGANVLTF
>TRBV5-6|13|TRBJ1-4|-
CASSRRGNEKLFF
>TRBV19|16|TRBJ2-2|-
CASTPPGTRNTGELFF
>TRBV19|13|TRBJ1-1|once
CASSTQSNTEAFF
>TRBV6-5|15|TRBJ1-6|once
CASSISVTYNSPLHF
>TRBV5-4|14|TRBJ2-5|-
CASSPVDRDETQYF
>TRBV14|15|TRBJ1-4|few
CASSGSGQSNEKLFF
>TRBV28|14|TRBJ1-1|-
CASSPWGGNTEAFF
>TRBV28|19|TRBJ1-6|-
CASSLVGTGGFPFNSPLHF
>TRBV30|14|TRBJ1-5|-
CAWAVQGKGQPQHF